Listed below are T cell receptor beta chains from one sample, sequenced in a study of CD4 and CD8 cells across lung adenocarcinoma regions. TCRdb redid the calling of the PCR reads with MiXCR, one entry per CDR3 protein. The repertoire consists of roughly 25,000 distinct CDR3 sequences, with 53% occurring once and the leading ten covering under 50%. The source material was CD8+ T cells from the center of a lung tumor. These receptors were obtained from a male donor with lung adenocarcinoma. The CD4 and CD8 labels of this study may be unreliable. The CDR3 runs from the conserved cysteine through the conserved F or W. The order of the fields is V gene, D gene, clone size, J gene, CDR3 protein, CDR3 DNA. A D gene is named only where the DNA matches it firmly. Expanded clones get a size class; other rows say once, few or many, or leave the size out.

V: TRBV6-2/TRBV6-3
D: .
size: many
J: TRBJ2-1
CDR3: CASSPPSETYNEQFF
DNA: TGTGCCAGCAGCCCGCCTAGCGAAACCTACAATGAGCAGTTCTTC

V: TRBV9
D: TRBD2
size: .
J: TRBJ2-7
CDR3: CASSLTSGSLSYEQYF
DNA: TGTGCCAGCAGCCTGACTAGCGGGAGCCTCTCCTACGAGCAGTACTTC

V: TRBV27
D: TRBD2
size: .
J: TRBJ2-3
CDR3: CASGVLGGGDTETQYF
DNA: TGTGCCAGCGGGGTACTTGGGGGGGGAGACACAGAGACGCAGTACTTT

V: TRBV11-2
D: TRBD1
size: many
J: TRBJ1-6
CDR3: CASSLTGRAPLHF
DNA: TGTGCCAGCAGCCTGACAGGGAGGGCACCCCTCCACTTT

V: TRBV5-1
D: .
size: few
J: TRBJ2-5
CDR3: CASSFGYSETQYF
DNA: TGCGCCAGCAGCTTTGGGTATTCAGAGACCCAGTACTTC

V: TRBV6-1
D: TRBD2
size: medium-sized
J: TRBJ2-5
CDR3: CASSPVDSGGQYF
DNA: TGTGCCAGCAGTCCAGTTGACTCGGGGGGGCAGTACTTC

V: TRBV6-1
D: .
size: many
J: TRBJ1-6
CDR3: CASTADEWNSPLHF
DNA: TGTGCCAGCACCGCGGATGAGTGGAATTCACCCCTCCACTTT

V: TRBV4-1
D: TRBD2
size: .
J: TRBJ2-4
CDR3: CASSQRHAGGRGGAKNIQYF
DNA: TGCGCCAGCAGCCAACGTCACGCGGGAGGGAGGGGGGGGGCCAAAAACATTCAGTACTTC

V: TRBV4-1
D: .
size: .
J: TRBJ2-7
CDR3: CASSQTGTINEQYF
DNA: TGCGCCAGCAGCCAAACAGGGACTATCAACGAGCAGTACTTC

V: TRBV6-1
D: TRBD1
size: .
J: TRBJ2-7
CDR3: CASSESGTGAGDTQYF
DNA: TGTGCCAGCAGTGAATCCGGGACAGGGGCTGGGGACACGCAGTACTTC

V: TRBV6-5
D: TRBD1
size: .
J: TRBJ2-1
CDR3: CASSYSRTGDEQFF
DNA: TGTGCCAGCAGTTACTCTAGGACAGGCGATGAGCAGTTCTTT

V: TRBV10-2
D: TRBD1
size: many
J: TRBJ1-5
CDR3: CASMRQGGQPQHF
DNA: TGCGCCAGCATGAGACAGGGCGGTCAGCCCCAGCATTTT

V: TRBV6-1
D: TRBD1
size: .
J: TRBJ2-7
CDR3: CASSEALGTGGDEQYF
DNA: TGTGCCAGCAGTGAAGCTTTAGGGACAGGGGGCGACGAGCAGTACTTC

V: TRBV27
D: .
size: many
J: TRBJ2-4
CDR3: CASSFGLAKNIQYF
DNA: TGTGCCAGCAGTTTCGGGTTAGCCAAAAACATTCAGTACTTC

V: TRBV6-7
D: TRBD1
size: .
J: TRBJ2-5
CDR3: CASSYGRGRETQYF
DNA: TGTGCCAGCAGTTACGGCAGGGGGCGTGAGACCCAGTACTTC

V: TRBV27
D: .
size: many
J: TRBJ1-6
CDR3: CASSLAGLNSPLHF
DNA: TGTGCCAGCAGTTTAGCTGGACTCAATTCACCCCTCCACTTT

V: TRBV5-1
D: .
size: .
J: TRBJ2-1
CDR3: CASSSTGGLSAF
DNA: TGCGCCAGCAGCTCTACAGGAGGACTCAGCGCTTTC

V: TRBV25-1
D: TRBD2
size: .
J: TRBJ2-1
CDR3: CASSQTGTSSVHEQYF
DNA: TGTGCCAGCAGTCAAACAGGGACTAGCAGCGTCCATGAGCAGTATTTC

V: TRBV6-5
D: TRBD2
size: .
J: TRBJ2-1
CDR3: CASSYGTSGYEQFF
DNA: TGTGCCAGCAGTTACGGGACTAGCGGCTACGAGCAGTTCTTC

V: TRBV6-1
D: TRBD1
size: many
J: TRBJ1-1
CDR3: CAADRGNTEAFF
DNA: TGTGCCGCCGACAGGGGGAACACTGAAGCTTTCTTT

V: TRBV4-1
D: .
size: .
J: TRBJ2-3
CDR3: CSRGQEGRDPDTQYF
DNA: TGCTCCAGGGGCCAAGAGGGCCGGGACCCAGATACCCAGTATTTT

V: TRBV6-1
D: TRBD2
size: few
J: TRBJ2-1
CDR3: CASAGGWGAGGIEQFF
DNA: TGTGCCAGCGCCGGGGGTTGGGGAGCGGGAGGGATTGAGCAGTTCTTC

V: TRBV6-2/TRBV6-3
D: TRBD2
size: many
J: TRBJ2-2
CDR3: CASSYSGSGRRELFF
DNA: TGTGCCAGCAGTTACTCAGGTAGCGGGAGACGGGAGCTGTTTTTT

V: TRBV6-1
D: .
size: .
J: TRBJ2-2
CDR3: CASSLLAVNTEEQFF
DNA: TGTGCCAGTTCCCTGCTGGCTGTGAACACAGAGGAGCAGTTTTTT

V: TRBV10-3
D: TRBD1
size: .
J: TRBJ2-4
CDR3: CRGRGLGAKNTQYF
DNA: TGTCGCGGCAGGGGGCTGGGGGCCAAAAACACGCAGTACTTC

V: TRBV6-1
D: TRBD2
size: .
J: TRBJ2-3
CDR3: CASSECGGGDQDTQYF
DNA: TGTGCCAGCAGTGAATGCGGGGGGGGAGACCAAGATACGCAGTATTTC

V: TRBV6-5
D: TRBD1
size: many
J: TRBJ1-2
CDR3: CASSYDRVGSYTF
DNA: TGTGCCAGCAGTTACGACAGGGTCGGTAGCTACACCTTC

V: TRBV27
D: .
size: once
J: TRBJ2-3
CDR3: CASSSGLGATDTQYF
DNA: TGTGCCAGCAGCTCGGGCCTGGGAGCCACAGATACGCAGTATTTT

V: TRBV7-2
D: .
size: .
J: TRBJ2-1
CDR3: CASSLRMTGGGDEQFF
DNA: TGTGCCAGCAGCCTCCGTATGACGGGAGGGGGCGATGAGCAGTTCTTC

V: TRBV27
D: TRBD2
size: .
J: TRBJ2-3
CDR3: CASRGGRGGEDTQYF
DNA: TGTGCCAGCAGGGGGGGGAGGGGAGGGGAAGACACGCAGTACTTT

V: TRBV7-2
D: .
size: .
J: TRBJ2-5
CDR3: CASSLAGTGETQYF
DNA: TGTGCCAGCAGCTTAGCCGGGACTGGGGAGACCCAGTACTTC

V: TRBV6-1
D: .
size: few
J: TRBJ2-3
CDR3: CASRMAGGSDTQYF
DNA: TGTGCCAGTCGGATGGCCGGAGGGTCAGATACGCAGTATTTT

V: TRBV4-1
D: TRBD2
size: few
J: TRBJ2-7
CDR3: CASSQDRTGGTREQYF
DNA: TGCGCCAGCAGCCAAGATCGAACGGGAGGAACGCGAGAGCAGTACTTC

V: TRBV4-1
D: TRBD2
size: .
J: TRBJ2-3
CDR3: CASSQGRGGTDTQYF
DNA: TGCGCTAGCAGCCAGGGGCGGGGGGGCACAGATACGCAGTATTTT